Listed here are 5 T cell receptor beta chains from one sample, sequenced in a study of T cell clonality in common variable immunodeficiency. Assay used: immunoSEQ multiplex PCR; TCRdb lists only in-frame clones, some missing. Listed for the sample are approximately 64,000 clones, none seen a single time. Sample: peripheral blood mononuclear cells. The receptors shown here come from a person aged 18-70 years in good health.

This clone was seen at least ten times. The CDR3 end lies 3 residues beyond the end of the read and is filled in from the germline J gene. The chain has TRBV7-9 and TRBJ1-5; D is perhaps TRBD1 (6 bases). This CDR3 is built from 14 residues. In germline, CDR1 is SEHNR, CDR2 FQNEAQ (reference sequence). The V end lost 3 bases, the J end lost 7 bases, and 13 bases lay between the germline ends. Partial CDR3 DNA: TGTGCCAGCAGCTTGCAGGGGACGGGCCAGCCC. This codes for CASSLQGTGQP. The entire CDR3 reads CASSLQGTGQPQHF.

This clone was seen many times. The sequenced part of the CDR3 DNA is TGCAGTGCTAGAGTTACTGCTGAG. It encodes CSARVTAE. The entire CDR3 sequence reads CSARVTAEQFF. The rearrangement links TRBV20-1 to TRBJ2-1; the D is unclear. The CDR3 end is not reached by the read, which stops 3 residues before it; the germline J gene fills it in. V shed 1 base and J shed 9 bases, with 7 bases lying between them. Per germline, CDR1 DFQATT and CDR2 SNEGSKA (reference sequence). The CDR3 is 11 residues long.

This clone was counted many times. The CDR3 sequence is CASSPGTGNNEQFF. The DNA read from the CDR3 is TGTGCCAGCAGCCCCGGGACAGGCAACAATGAG. J is TRBJ2-1 and V is TRBV5-6; 8 bases line up with TRBD1. The read terminates 3 residues before the CDR3 end, so the remaining end is supplied by the germline J gene. Germline CDR1 SGHDT, CDR2 YYEEEE. There are 14 residues in the CDR3. The V gene end was trimmed by 4 bases and the J gene end by 5 bases; junction bases not matched to a gene: 5.

In this sample, this clone turned up many times. The read is 3 residues too short to cover the CDR3 end, so that end is filled in from the germline J gene. The chain employs TRBV6-1 and TRBJ2-1; 11 positions match TRBD2. The CDR3 contains 15 residues. Germline CDR1 MNHNS, CDR2 SASEGT. V shed 1 base and J 9 bases; nucleotides not matched to a gene: 5. Partial CDR3 DNA: TGTGCCAGCAGTGAAGAACTAGCGGGAGCTGGTGAG. It specifies CASSEELAGAGE. The complete CDR3 sequence is CASSEELAGAGEQFF.

This clone was seen ten or more times. The observed sequence ends 3 residues before the CDR3 terminus, with the missing tail filled in from the germline J gene. The chain has TRBV5-1 and TRBJ1-4; D uncertain. The CDR3 is 14 residues long. With 4 bases removed from V and 4 bases from J, the gap between germline ends came to 11 bases. Germline CDR1 is SGHRS and CDR2 is YFSETQ. The CDR3 sequence: CASSPERGNEKLFF. The CDR3 bases that were read are TGCGCCAGCAGCCCGGAGCGGGGTAATGAAAAA.